The 14 T cell receptor beta chains below were found in one sample sequenced in a study of blood T cell repertoires in COVID-19. TCRdb keeps only in-frame clones here, not all; method: immunoSEQ multiplex PCR. The table has 65,000 to 95,000 clones, over 75% seen once; the top ten hold 9% to 15%. The material sequenced was peripheral blood. The receptor source for this set is a man in his 70s with active or convalescent COVID-19.

This clone was seen only a few times. V usage is TRBV2 and J usage is TRBJ2-7; 9 nucleotides line up with TRBD1. Losses at the gene ends were 3 bases for V and 6 bases for J; bases not matched to a gene: 9. The CDR3 consists of 15 residues. Germline assignment: CDR1 SNHLY and CDR2 FYNNEI. The CDR3 spells CASSEGGTGGREQYF. The CDR3, as DNA: TGTGCCAGCAGTGAGGGCGGTACAGGGGGCCGCGAGCAGTACTTC.

The chain combines TRBV19 with TRBJ1-5; tentatively, D is TRBD1 (6 bases). The V end was cut by 3 bases, the J end by 2 bases, with 11 bases between. Germline V CDR1 and CDR2: LNHDA, SQIVND (reference sequence). This CDR3 has 15 residues. CDR3 bases: TGTGCCAGTAGTATCTCCTGGGGGCGCAATCAGCCCCAGCATTTT. Translation: CASSISWGRNQPQHF. Full variable domain (outside the CDR3, taken from reference TRBV19 and TRBJ1-5): DGGITQSPKYLFRKEGQNVTLSCEQNLNHDAMYWYRQDPGQGLRLIYYSQIVNDFQKGDIAEGYSVSREKKESFPLTVTSAQKNPTAFYLCASSISWGRNQPQHFGDGTRLSIL.

The V and J genes are TRBV12-3 or TRBV12-4 and TRBJ1-1, with D possibly being TRBD1 (5 bases). V lost 6 bases and J 5 bases, leaving 7 bases between the germline ends. CDR3 length: 11 residues. The DNA of the CDR3 is TGTGCCAGCAGCGGGGGAACTGAAGCTTTCTTT. Its translation is CASSGGTEAFF.

DNA of the CDR3: TGCGCCAGCAGCCAAGATACCCGGGACTATCAGCCCCAGCATTTT. Its protein product is CASSQDTRDYQPQHF. The chain links TRBV4-1 to TRBJ1-5; D is perhaps TRBD1 (5 bases). Trimming took 0 bases from V and 5 from J, leaving 11 bases between them. The germline V gene encodes CDR1 MGHRA and CDR2 YSYEKL. CDR3 length equals 15 residues.

This clone has a single count. The chain employs TRBV7-7 and TRBJ2-5, with 10 positions matching TRBD1. V lost 1 base to trimming and J lost 4 bases; unmatched junction nucleotides: 6. From germline, CDR1 is SSHAT and CDR2 FNYEAQ (reference sequence). The CDR3 is made up of 16 amino acids. The CDR3 protein is CASSLGGTGVGETQYF. CDR3 DNA sequence: TGTGCCAGCAGCTTAGGTGGGACAGGGGTTGGAGAGACCCAGTACTTC.

This rearrangement joins TRBV18 to TRBJ2-7, with D unresolved. Trimming cost V 6 bases and J 4 bases, with 13 bases left between them. The CDR3 totals 13 residues. Germline assignment: CDR1 KGHSH and CDR2 LQKENI. CDR3 sequence reads: CASSLTPSYEQYF. The DNA of the CDR3 is TGTGCCAGCTCTCTGACACCCTCATACGAGCAGTACTTC.

The chain couples TRBV5-3 to TRBJ1-3; tentatively, D is TRBD1 (6 bases). TRBV5-3 qualifies as an ORF whose function is uncertain. There are 18 residues in the CDR3. V lost 1 base to trimming and J lost 0 bases, with 17 bases between them. CDR3 coding DNA: TGTGCCAGAAGCTTGAGGGGGAGTTCTTTTATCTCTGGAAACACCATATATTTT. It codes for CARSLRGSSFISGNTIYF.

The chain combines TRBV9 with TRBJ1-3; D is undetermined. V was shortened by 3 bases and J by 3 bases, with 19 bases between the two germline ends. CDR1 and CDR2 from the germline V gene are SGDLS and YYNGEE. The CDR3 is made up of 17 amino acids. CDR3 protein: CASSATGSPEFGNTIYF. CDR3 DNA sequence: TGTGCCAGCAGCGCCACCGGATCACCGGAGTTTGGAAACACCATATATTTT.

The chain combines TRBV7-2 with TRBJ1-4; D is ambiguous. The CDR3 spans 14 residues. Germline CDR1 reads SGHTA; CDR2 reads FQGNSA. V lost 1 base and J lost 4, with 7 bases in between. The CDR3 loop is CASSLGQINEKLFF. CDR3 sequence (DNA): TGTGCCAGCAGCTTAGGGCAGATTAATGAAAAACTGTTTTTT. Based on the CDR3 plus reference TRBV7-2 and TRBJ1-4, the full variable domain is GAGVSQSPSNKVTEKGKDVELRCDPISGHTALYWYRQSLGQGLEFLIYFQGNSAPDKSGLPSDRFSAERTGGSVSTLTIQRTQQEDSAVYLCASSLGQINEKLFFGSGTQLSVL.

The gene calls are TRBV4-1 and TRBJ2-7, with D possibly matching TRBD1 (5 bases). The CDR3 contains 15 residues. V shed 1 base and J shed 3 bases, with 13 bases lying between them. The germline V gene has CDR1 MGHRA and CDR2 YSYEKL. Written as DNA, the CDR3 is TGCGCCAGCAGCCAAGTCAGGCAGGGTTTCTACGAGCAGTACTTC. It encodes CASSQVRQGFYEQYF.

This clone occurred a few times. The rearrangement uses TRBV10-3 and TRBJ1-6; TRBD1 matches 7 bases. Trimming cost V 4 bases and J 9 bases; bases outside gene matches: 18. Germline CDR1 reads ENHRY; CDR2 reads SYGVKD. The CDR3 has 18 residues. The CDR3 DNA reads as TGTGCCATCAGTGGGGAAGGGGGCATGACATTCCGGGGTTCACCCCTCCACTTT. Translating it yields CAISGEGGMTFRGSPLHF.

The V and J genes are TRBV6-6 and TRBJ1-5; 8 bases map to TRBD1. The CDR3 extends over 14 amino acids. V was pared by 6 bases and J by 2 bases, with 3 bases of the junction left unmatched. Germline CDR1 MNHNY, CDR2 SVGAGI (reference sequence). This CDR3 reads CASRTTGGNQPQHF. The CDR3 bases are TGTGCCAGCAGGACGACAGGGGGCAATCAGCCCCAGCATTTT.

The table lists this clone with a few counts. The rearrangement joins TRBV7-2 to TRBJ2-7, with TRBD2 as a possible D gene (5 bases). Per the germline V gene, CDR1 is SGHTA and CDR2 is FQGNSA. The V end was cut by 5 bases, the J end by 3 bases, with 11 bases between. The CDR3 runs 13 residues. For the CDR3, the DNA is TGTGCCAGCAGCCCGGCTAGCCTCTACGAGCAGTACTTC. Encoded protein: CASSPASLYEQYF.

This chain links TRBV9 with TRBJ2-7, with TRBD1 as a possible D gene (6 bases). Germline assignment: CDR1 SGDLS and CDR2 YYNGEE. The CDR3 consists of 16 residues. V gave up 0 bases and J gave up 0 bases, with 13 bases separating them. The CDR3 DNA reads TGTGCCAGCAGCGTAGCTCCAGGGGAAGGCTCCTACGAGCAGTACTTC. It is translated as CASSVAPGEGSYEQYF.